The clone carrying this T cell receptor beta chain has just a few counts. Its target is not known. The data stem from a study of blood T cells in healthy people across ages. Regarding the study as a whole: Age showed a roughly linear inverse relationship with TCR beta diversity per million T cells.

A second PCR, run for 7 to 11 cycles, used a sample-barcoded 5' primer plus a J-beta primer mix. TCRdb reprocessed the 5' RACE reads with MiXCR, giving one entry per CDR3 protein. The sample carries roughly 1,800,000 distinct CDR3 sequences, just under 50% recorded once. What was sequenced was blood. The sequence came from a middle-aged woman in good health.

The CDR3 loop reads CSARPLLAGGPHTQYF. The DNA for the CDR3 is TGCAGTGCTAGACCTTTACTAGCGGGGGGGCCGCATACGCAGTATTTT. The chain employs TRBV20-1 and TRBJ2-3, with 13 bases identical to TRBD2. This CDR3 comprises 16 residues. Looked up from germline, CDR1 is DFQATT and CDR2 is SNEGSKA (reference sequence). J gave up 7 bases and V 2 bases, and 9 bases lay outside the gene matches.